The present T cell receptor beta chain was sequenced within a study of blood T cell repertoires in COVID-19. Measured with immunoSEQ multiplex PCR; TCRdb has only the in-frame clones, and not every one. The sample lists hundreds of thousands of clones; about nine tenths were seen once. The CDR3 runs to 13 residues. The V end lost 5 bases, the J end lost 13 bases, and 17 bases lay between the germline ends. CDR1 and CDR2 (germline): MDHEN, SYDVKM. This sequence was found in a man between 40 and 49 years old who had recovered from COVID-19. The sequenced material came from PBMCs or T cells enriched from blood (not recorded which). The V and J genes are TRBV28 and TRBJ1-4; D uncertain. CDR3 sequence reads: CASSLGSLSSLFF. The CDR3 coding sequence is TGTGCCAGCAGTCTCGGGTCCCTCAGTTCACTGTTTTTT.